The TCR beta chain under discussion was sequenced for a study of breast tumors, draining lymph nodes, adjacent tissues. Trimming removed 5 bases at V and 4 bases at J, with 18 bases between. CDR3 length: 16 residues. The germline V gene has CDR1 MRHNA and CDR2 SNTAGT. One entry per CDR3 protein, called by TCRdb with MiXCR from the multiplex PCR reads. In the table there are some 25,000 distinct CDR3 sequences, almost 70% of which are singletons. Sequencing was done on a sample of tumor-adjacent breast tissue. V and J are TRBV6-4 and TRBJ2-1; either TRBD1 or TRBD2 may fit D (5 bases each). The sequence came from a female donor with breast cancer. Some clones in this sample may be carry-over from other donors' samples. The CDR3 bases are TGTGCCAGCAGTCCCACCGGGACCCCTCCTTACAATGAGCAGTTCTTC. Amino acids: CASSPTGTPPYNEQFF.